In this sample, the clone carrying this TCR beta chain turned up once. Antigen specificity is unknown. Produced via immunoSEQ multiplex PCR; TCRdb's table is partial and in-frame only. Of around 2,000,000 clones listed, roughly 95% are singletons. This sample is drawn from a study of shared clonotypes between healthy human individuals. Whole-study results and caveats: In having few donors, the study represented limited genetic and exposure-history diversity.

CDR3 length: 12 residues. The germline CDR1 and CDR2 sequences are MDHEN and SYDVKM. V dropped 6 bases and J dropped 11 bases, with 16 bases sitting between them. The J gene is TRBJ1-1, the V gene TRBV28; maybe TRBD1 (6 bases). What was sequenced was naive CD4+ T cells sorted from blood. Subset noted: CD45RA+ positively selected. This TCR came from a man aged 18 to 35 in good health. The CDR3 loop is CASSAYPGVAFF. In DNA, the CDR3 is TGTGCCAGCAGCGCTTACCCAGGGGTGGCTTTCTTT.